This TCR beta chain originates from a study of blood T cell repertoires in COVID-19. Overall study context: From T cells, B-cell-depleted T cells, or PBMCs came the material, which was cDNA or gDNA.

Assay: immunoSEQ multiplex PCR; the TCRdb copy retains only in-frame clones and omits some. The sample carries 150,000 to 250,000 clones, about 93% recorded once. Trimming pared 6 bases from V and 8 bases from J, leaving 16 bases between. The germline V gene has CDR1 MNHEY and CDR2 SMNVEV (reference sequence). The CDR3 extends over 13 amino acids. The chain recombines TRBV27 with TRBJ1-1; no reliable D call. The source of this sequence is a man aged 30-40 years with COVID-19, enrolled during active disease. Sequenced sample: peripheral blood. CDR3 residues: CASSYGYTREAFF. For the CDR3, the DNA is TGTGCCAGCAGCTATGGGTACACGAGGGAAGCTTTCTTT.